One sample yielded the 20 T cell receptor beta chains listed below, sequenced in a study of T cells in Graves' hyperthyroidism and ophthalmopathy. TCR beta CDR3 regions were amplified from RNA. RT-PCR in the first round (using the HTBI primer set) targeted the TCR CDR3. TCRdb called the multiplex PCR reads again in MiXCR, with one record for every CDR3 protein. The sample consists of under 650,000 distinct CDR3 sequences, about a sixth of them appearing once. Sequenced sample: blood. These receptors were collected from a woman aged 25 to 39 with Graves' hyperthyroidism.

This clonotype was counted a few times. The chain couples TRBV30 to TRBJ2-2, with D perhaps TRBD2 (6 bases). Germline CDR1 and CDR2: GTSNPN and SVGIG (reference sequence). The CDR3 spans 15 residues. The V end was cut by 3 bases, the J end by 0 bases, with 11 bases between. CDR3 nucleotide sequence: TGTGCCTGGAGCCCGACTAGAACGAACACCGGGGAGCTGTTTTTT. This translates into CAWSPTRTNTGELFF. The full variable domain, rest sourced from reference TRBV30 and TRBJ2-2, is SQTIHQWPATLVQPVGSPLSLECTVEGTSNPNLYWYRQAAGRGLQLLFYSVGIGQISSEVPQNLSASRPQDRQFILSSKKLLLSDSGFYLCAWSPTRTNTGELFFGEGSRLTVL.

This clonotype was observed a handful of times. The chain has TRBV6-1 and TRBJ1-5; no definite D call. From germline, CDR1 is MNHNS and CDR2 SASEGT. The CDR3 is 17 residues long. V gave up 6 bases and J gave up 1 base, with 19 bases separating them. CDR3 residues: CASSTQGMVFSNQPQHF. The CDR3 DNA follows: TGTGCCAGCAGCACCCAAGGGATGGTTTTCAGCAATCAGCCCCAGCATTTT.

V and J are TRBV9 and TRBJ2-7; D might be TRBD1 or TRBD2, each matching 7 bases. V lost 4 bases, J lost 4 bases, and 30 bases lay in between. The CDR3 length is 19 residues. CDR1 and CDR2 from the germline V gene are SGDLS and YYNGEE. The CDR3 DNA is TGTGCCAGCAGCTCAGGGGGGGGCCTAGGGCAACGAGGGGCATACGAGCAGTACTTC. It is translated as CASSSGGGLGQRGAYEQYF.

The chain is built from TRBV24-1 and TRBJ2-7; 8 bases map to TRBD1. V lost 4 bases, J lost 0 bases, and 10 bases stayed unmatched. CDR3 size: 17 residues. Germline assignment: CDR1 KGHDR and CDR2 SFDVKD. Here the CDR3 reads CATSDSGQGLLSYEQYF. Here the CDR3 DNA reads TGTGCCACCAGTGACTCCGGACAGGGCCTTCTCTCCTACGAGCAGTACTTC.

In regard to this clonotype: A read error may explain this, as a much larger clone is one base away. The chain couples TRBV11-2 to TRBJ2-1; TRBD2 agrees at 8 bases. Per the germline V gene, CDR1 is SGHAT and CDR2 is FQNNGV. Germline trimming cut 2 bases from V and 5 bases from J; bases unmatched to any gene: 11. This CDR3 has 17 amino acids. CDR3: CASSLFGRREDHNEQFF. DNA for the CDR3: TGTGCCAGCAGCTTATTTGGTCGGCGGGAGGACCACAATGAGCAGTTCTTC.

The chain has TRBV11-2 and TRBJ2-7; TRBD1 aligns across 10 bases. Germline CDR1 SGHAT, CDR2 FQNNGV. The CDR3 runs to 15 residues. V shed 4 bases, J shed 5 bases, and the junction held 8 bases outside the gene matches. For the CDR3, the DNA is TGTGCCAGCAGCTACAAATTAGGACAGGGGGACGAGCAGTACTTC. Protein product: CASSYKLGQGDEQYF.

This chain connects TRBV28 to TRBJ1-3; D is unresolved. Trimming pared 4 bases from V and 0 bases from J, leaving 13 bases between. The CDR3 consists of 16 residues. The germline V gene encodes CDR1 MDHEN and CDR2 SYDVKM. The CDR3 nucleotides are TGTGCCAGCAGTTGGCCGGGCAGCGGCTCTGGAAACACCATATATTTT. Its protein product is CASSWPGSGSGNTIYF.

This chain uses TRBV12-3 or TRBV12-4 with TRBJ1-1; the match to TRBD1 covers 9 bases. V trimming: 6 bases; J trimming: 5 bases; junction bases outside the gene matches: 10. The CDR3 is 15 residues long. Here the CDR3 DNA reads TGTGCCAGCAGCTACTCGACAGGGGGTGGTACTGAAGCTTTCTTT. Amino acid sequence: CASSYSTGGGTEAFF.

The chain links TRBV6-5 to TRBJ1-2, with 11 bases fitting TRBD1. CDR1 and CDR2 from the germline V gene are MNHEY and SVGAGI. This CDR3 has 15 amino acids. V shed 2 bases and J 8 bases; nucleotides not matched to a gene: 7. The CDR3 sequence is CASSYRGTGGYGYTF. DNA for the CDR3: TGTGCCAGCAGTTACAGGGGGACAGGGGGTTACGGCTACACCTTC.

This clonotype was seen many times. The CDR3 bases are TGTGCCAGCAGTCCCTGGACCCCCAGACAGCCCCAGCATTTT. Translating gives CASSPWTPRQPQHF. This rearrangement joins TRBV27 to TRBJ1-5; no definite D call. Germline V lookup: CDR1 MNHEY, CDR2 SMNVEV (reference sequence). The CDR3 spans 14 residues. Trimming left V 5 bases short and J 7 bases short, with 15 bases between.

This clonotype was counted only a few times. CDR3 region: CASSEQGRENQPQHF. CDR3 DNA: TGTGCCAGCAGTGAACAGGGGAGGGAAAATCAGCCCCAGCATTTT. This chain joins TRBV6-1 and TRBJ1-5, with D perhaps TRBD1 (6 bases). CDR1 is MNHNS, CDR2 SASEGT, per germline. V was pared by 2 bases and J by 4 bases, with 12 bases between. This CDR3 is built from 15 residues.

This clonotype was seen many times. The chain recombines TRBV27 with TRBJ2-3; 8 positions agree with TRBD1. V was pared by 6 bases and J by 2 bases, with 4 bases of the junction left unmatched. This CDR3 region has 14 residues. Germline lookup yields CDR1 MNHEY and CDR2 SMNVEV (reference sequence). The CDR3 DNA reads as TGTGCCAGCAGGACAGGGGCCACCACAGATACGCAGTATTTT. It is translated as CASRTGATTDTQYF.

This clonotype was detected ten times or more. V is TRBV7-9 and J is TRBJ2-5; tentatively, D is TRBD2 (5 bases). Looked up from germline, CDR1 is SEHNR and CDR2 is FQNEAQ (reference sequence). The CDR3 loop spans 14 amino acids. Deletions cut 0 bases from V and 5 bases from J, with 10 bases between. This CDR3 reads CASSLAEVAETQYF. CDR3 nucleotides: TGTGCCAGCAGCTTAGCGGAGGTTGCGGAGACCCAGTACTTC.

The chain couples TRBV5-1 to TRBJ2-1; 8 bases line up with TRBD2. V was clipped by 4 bases and J by 6 bases; unmatched bases: 12. Germline V lookup: CDR1 SGHRS, CDR2 YFSETQ. This CDR3 spans 16 amino acids. CDR3 sequence: CASSLGGGLVGNEQFF. For the CDR3, the DNA is TGCGCCAGCAGCCTCGGGGGGGGACTAGTGGGCAATGAGCAGTTCTTC.

In this sample, this clonotype turned up many times. This chain links TRBV2 with TRBJ2-1; tentative D call: TRBD2 (5 bases). The germline gives CDR1 SNHLY, CDR2 FYNNEI. The CDR3 sequence is 14 residues long. Between the trimmed V and J ends, which lost 5 bases and 2 bases, there was a span of 10 bases. Written as DNA, the CDR3 is TGTGCCAGCAGTCTGGACGGGGCCTACAATGAGCAGTTCTTC. Its translation: CASSLDGAYNEQFF.

A few counts support this clonotype. V gene TRBV9 combines with J gene TRBJ2-1; 9 bases match TRBD2. V lost 4 bases to trimming and J lost 9 bases; unmatched junction nucleotides: 11. The CDR3 consists of 15 residues. Germline V lookup: CDR1 SGDLS, CDR2 YYNGEE. The DNA for the CDR3 is TGTGCCAGCAGCCCCTGGATAGCGGGAGTTCCTGAGCAGTTCTTC. Protein: CASSPWIAGVPEQFF.

In its sample, this clonotype was seen a few times. The chain recombines TRBV4-2 with TRBJ2-3, with D unresolved. Germline V CDR1 and CDR2: LGHNA, YNFKEQ. V lost 6 bases and J lost 5, with 6 bases in between. The CDR3 is 11 residues long. The CDR3 loop is CASRTVDTQYF. CDR3 bases: TGTGCCAGCAGAACTGTAGATACGCAGTATTTT.

This clonotype has ten or more counts. The chain links TRBV11-3 to TRBJ2-1, with TRBD1 as a possible D gene (5 bases). This CDR3 has 13 amino acids. Trimming removed 4 bases from V and 10 bases from J, with 14 bases in between. CDR1 and CDR2 from the germline V gene are SGHNT and YENEEA. CDR3 loop: CASSSSGNQEQFF. The CDR3 DNA follows: TGTGCCAGCAGCTCCTCAGGGAATCAGGAGCAGTTCTTC.

This clonotype was recorded many times. The rearrangement links TRBV7-2 to TRBJ1-5; 8 nucleotides line up with TRBD1. The V gene end was trimmed by 0 bases and the J gene end by 6 bases; junction bases not matched to a gene: 13. This CDR3 has 18 amino acids. The germline CDR1 and CDR2 sequences are SGHTA and FQGNSA. For the CDR3, the DNA is TGTGCCAGCAGCTTAGCGTCCGGGACAGGTTCTTTGGTTCAGCCCCAGCATTTT. It codes for CASSLASGTGSLVQPQHF. The whole variable domain, filled in from reference TRBV7-2 and TRBJ1-5, reads GAGVSQSPSNKVTEKGKDVELRCDPISGHTALYWYRQSLGQGLEFLIYFQGNSAPDKSGLPSDRFSAERTGGSVSTLTIQRTQQEDSAVYLCASSLASGTGSLVQPQHFGDGTRLSIL.

This clonotype was seen more than once but under ten times. This rearrangement joins TRBV6-6 to TRBJ2-7; D not certain. V lost 7 bases and J lost 4, with 11 bases in between. Per germline, CDR1 MNHNY and CDR2 SVGAGI (reference sequence). This CDR3 comprises 12 residues. CDR3 nucleotides: TGTGCCAGCACTTCGACCCTATACGAGCAGTACTTC. The encoded protein is CASTSTLYEQYF.